One sample yielded the 30 T cell receptor beta chains listed below, sequenced in a study of CD8 T cells in ankylosing spondylitis. Study results and caveats: Seemingly distinctive of ankylosing spondylitis blood was a TCR beta motif formed by eight highly homologous variants.

TCRdb reprocessed the 5' RACE reads with MiXCR, giving one entry per CDR3 protein. This table holds a few hundred thousand distinct CDR3 sequences, approximately 20% found once. These receptors' targets are unknown. The sequenced sample consisted of blood, either unsorted or a sorted T cell fraction (not recorded which). The source is a male donor with ankylosing spondylitis.

The chain has TRBV4-1 and TRBJ1-1; perhaps TRBD1 as D (5 bases). V lost 4 bases to trimming and J lost 5 bases, with 17 bases between them. CDR1 is MGHRA and CDR2 is YSYEKL in the germline V gene. The length of the CDR3 is 15 residues. DNA for the CDR3: TGCGCCAGCAGCCGGCCGGCTGAGGGGAGGACTGAAGCTTTCTTT. Translation: CASSRPAEGRTEAFF.

This chain connects TRBV14 to TRBJ2-5; possibly TRBD1 for D (5 bases). CDR1 is SGHDN, CDR2 FVKESK, per germline. V was clipped by 0 bases and J by 1 base, with 6 bases between them. CDR3 size: 14 residues. The CDR3 sequence: CASSQDRGQETQYF. CDR3 DNA: TGTGCCAGCAGCCAAGATAGGGGCCAAGAGACCCAGTACTTC.

In its sample, this clonotype was seen a few times. The genes are TRBV5-1 and TRBJ2-1; 7 bases map to TRBD2. The CDR3 totals 14 residues. Per germline, CDR1 SGHRS and CDR2 YFSETQ. Losses at the gene ends were 0 bases for V and 6 bases for J; bases not matched to a gene: 3. The DNA for the CDR3 is TGCGCCAGCAGCTTGGGACTAGCCATCAATGAGCAGTTCTTC. This translates into CASSLGLAINEQFF.

A few counts support this clonotype. CDR3 amino acids: CASMQHSRMTNTEAFF. The DNA of the CDR3 is TGTGCCAGCATGCAGCACAGTCGGATGACGAACACTGAAGCTTTCTTT. This chain links TRBV28 with TRBJ1-1; no firm D call. CDR1 is MDHEN, CDR2 SYDVKM, per germline. This CDR3 has 16 residues. V gave up 7 bases and J gave up 1 base, with 19 bases separating them.

This chain joins TRBV19 and TRBJ1-1; D uncertain. Germline V gene data show CDR1 as LNHDA and CDR2 as SQIVND (reference sequence). The CDR3 runs to 15 residues. V was shortened by 3 bases and J by 4 bases, with 15 bases between the two germline ends. The CDR3 is CASSIGAGRLTEAFF. CDR3 sequence (DNA): TGTGCCAGTAGTATCGGAGCAGGCAGACTCACTGAAGCTTTCTTT.

This chain links TRBV20-1 with TRBJ2-3, with 12 bases aligning to TRBD2. V shed 6 bases, J shed 7 bases, and the junction held 5 bases outside the gene matches. This CDR3 contains 13 residues. Looked up from germline, CDR1 is DFQATT and CDR2 is SNEGSKA (reference sequence). The DNA for the CDR3 is TGCAGTGCGATGACTAGCGGGAGTCATACGCAGTATTTT. Translation: CSAMTSGSHTQYF.

This clonotype was counted between two and nine times. V usage is TRBV5-1 and J usage is TRBJ1-1; D not resolved. CDR1 is SGHRS, CDR2 YFSETQ, per germline. V was clipped by 0 bases and J by 4 bases, with 10 bases between them. This CDR3 has 14 residues. This CDR3 reads CASSLVTGVTEAFF. Written as DNA, the CDR3 is TGCGCCAGCAGCTTGGTCACGGGTGTCACTGAAGCTTTCTTT.

V gene TRBV10-3 combines with J gene TRBJ1-6; D is perhaps TRBD1 (6 bases). Germline CDR1 reads ENHRY; CDR2 reads SYGVKD. The CDR3 spans 18 residues. Trimming pared 0 bases from V and 0 bases from J, leaving 12 bases between. This CDR3 reads CAISESGDRSSYNSPLHF. The CDR3 DNA reads TGTGCCATCAGTGAGTCCGGTGACAGGAGCTCCTATAATTCACCCCTCCACTTT.

This chain links TRBV6-2 or TRBV6-3 with TRBJ2-1; 9 bases match TRBD2. Germline-derived CDR1 and CDR2 are MNHEY and SVGEGT. The J segment lost 8 bases and the V segment lost 5 bases, leaving 10 bases of the junction unmatched. This CDR3 contains 15 residues. CDR3 loop: CASSGFSSGRDEQFF. CDR3 bases: TGTGCCAGCAGTGGGTTTAGTAGCGGGAGAGATGAGCAGTTCTTC.

In its sample, this clonotype was seen a few times. The V call is TRBV20-1, the J call TRBJ2-2; D is perhaps TRBD2 (5 bases). The CDR3 runs to 15 residues. V was shortened by 6 bases and J by 0 bases, with 14 bases between the two germline ends. The V gene's germline CDR1 is DFQATT and CDR2 SNEGSKA (reference sequence). The chain's CDR3 is CSAPSLGTNTGELFF. CDR3 bases: TGCAGTGCCCCCTCCCTCGGGACGAACACCGGGGAGCTGTTTTTT.

The rearrangement joins TRBV5-6 to TRBJ2-7; perhaps D is TRBD1 or TRBD2 (5 bases each). Deletions cut 0 bases from V and 2 bases from J, with 12 bases between. Germline V gene data show CDR1 as SGHDT and CDR2 as YYEEEE. The CDR3 has 15 amino acids. The CDR3 reads CASSLGGTGPYEQYF. CDR3 nucleotide sequence: TGTGCCAGCAGCTTGGGAGGGACGGGGCCCTACGAGCAGTACTTC.

The chain employs TRBV5-1 and TRBJ2-7; D is possibly TRBD1 (5 bases). The ends were cut back, 4 bases at V and 5 bases at J, with 19 bases in the middle. CDR3 size: 15 residues. Germline CDR1 is SGHRS and CDR2 is YFSETQ. The CDR3 loop is CASSPVYGAGDEQYF. CDR3 bases: TGCGCCAGCAGCCCCGTGTATGGGGCTGGGGACGAGCAGTACTTC.

The CDR3 is CASSKGTGGRNEQFF. CDR3 DNA sequence: TGTGCCAGCAGCAAAGGAACCGGGGGGCGAAATGAGCAGTTCTTC. The chain joins TRBV21-1 to TRBJ2-1; the table's D call, TRBD1, was not checked against the DNA. TRBV21-1 is designated a pseudogene. The CDR3 sequence is 15 residues long.

V usage is TRBV7-9 and J usage is TRBJ2-7; TRBD1 agrees at 8 bases. V trimming: 2 bases; J trimming: 4 bases; junction bases outside the gene matches: 13. Looked up from germline, CDR1 is SEHNR and CDR2 is FQNEAQ (reference sequence). CDR3 length equals 17 residues. The DNA of the CDR3 is TGTGCCAGCAGCTTAACCCCGGACAGGGTCAGCATATACGAGCAGTACTTC. This codes for CASSLTPDRVSIYEQYF.

This clonotype showed up just a few times. The V gene is TRBV7-2, the J gene TRBJ2-7; 7 bases match TRBD2. The junction had 9 bases not matched to a gene; V was cut back by 0 bases and J by 4 bases. Germline CDR1 is SGHTA and CDR2 is FQGNSA. CDR3 size: 16 residues. CDR3 protein: CASSLAPAGFLYEQYF. DNA of the CDR3: TGTGCCAGCAGCTTAGCGCCAGCGGGATTCTTGTACGAGCAGTACTTC.

The J gene is TRBJ1-2, the V gene TRBV7-6, with TRBD1 as a possible D gene (6 bases). The ends were cut back, 0 bases at V and 4 bases at J, with 12 bases in the middle. The length of the CDR3 is 15 residues. Germline V lookup: CDR1 SGHVS, CDR2 FNYEAQ. Written as DNA, the CDR3 is TGTGCCAGCAGCTTAGCACCCCAGGGGACCTATGGCTACACCTTC. Its protein is CASSLAPQGTYGYTF.

Comments on this clonotype: The junction and the germline gene differ at one end; a read error may be behind it. The CDR3 reads CASSAGGGSYNEQFF. DNA for the CDR3: TGTGCTAGCAGCGCAGGGGGGGGCTCCTACAATGAGCAGTTCTTC. V usage is TRBV7-7 and J usage is TRBJ2-1; D possibly matches TRBD1 or TRBD2 (7 bases each). The germline V gene has CDR1 SSHAT and CDR2 FNYEAQ (reference sequence). The CDR3 has 15 residues. Full variable domain (rest looked up from reference TRBV7-7 and TRBJ2-1): GAGVSQSPRYKVTKRGQDVTLRCDPISSHATLYWYQQALGQGPEFLTYFNYEAQPDKSGLPSDRFSAERPEGSISTLTIQRTEQRDSAMYRCASSAGGGSYNEQFFGPGTRLTVL.

The CDR3 spells CATSGLAAYNEQFF. CDR3 nucleotide sequence: TGTGCCACCAGTGGACTAGCGGCCTACAATGAGCAGTTCTTC. The chain employs TRBV24-1 and TRBJ2-1; 9 bases align to TRBD2. The V segment lost 5 bases and the J segment 2 bases; nucleotides outside the gene matches: 0. Germline V CDR1 and CDR2: KGHDR, SFDVKD. This CDR3 has 14 residues.

This clonotype was picked up many times. V is TRBV29-1 and J is TRBJ2-3, with 9 bases identical to TRBD1. This CDR3 region has 15 residues. Germline assignment: CDR1 SQVTM and CDR2 ANQGSEA. V shed 7 bases, J shed 2 bases, and the junction held 10 bases outside the gene matches. The CDR3 loop is CSAVPGTGNTDTQYF. CDR3 nucleotides: TGCAGCGCAGTTCCCGGGACAGGGAACACAGATACGCAGTATTTT.

The chain is built from TRBV20-1 and TRBJ2-1; the match to TRBD1 covers 7 bases. Germline assignment: CDR1 DFQATT and CDR2 SNEGSKA (reference sequence). V gave up 2 bases and J gave up 2 bases; unmatched junction bases: 6. The CDR3 totals 15 residues. This CDR3 is CSARLTGTAYNEQFF. In DNA form, the CDR3 reads TGCAGTGCTAGATTAACCGGGACAGCCTACAATGAGCAGTTCTTC.

The chain combines TRBV13 with TRBJ2-7; D ambiguous. The CDR3 is 13 amino acids. The V and J ends lost 0 bases and 2 bases respectively, with 5 bases between them. Germline V CDR1 and CDR2: PRHDT, FYEKMQ (reference sequence). This CDR3 reads CASSLGAAYEQYF. The CDR3 nucleotides read TGTGCCAGCAGCTTAGGTGCGGCCTACGAGCAGTACTTC.

V is TRBV20-1 and J is TRBJ1-2; possible D gene TRBD1, 5 bases. The germline gives CDR1 DFQATT, CDR2 SNEGSKA (reference sequence). The CDR3 is 10 amino acids. V gave up 3 bases and J gave up 12 bases, with 11 bases separating them. CDR3 sequence: CSASGGWDTF. CDR3 DNA sequence: TGCAGTGCTAGCGGGGGGTGGGACACCTTC.

This clonotype was recorded many times. The chain combines TRBV29-1 with TRBJ2-7; D is unresolved. CDR1 and CDR2 from the germline V gene are SQVTM and ANQGSEA. Trimming stripped 4 bases from V and 1 base from J, with 8 bases between. This CDR3 comprises 12 residues. The CDR3 coding sequence is TGCAGCGTTGTTCAAGAATCCTACGAGCAGTACTTC. Translation gives CSVVQESYEQYF.

The J gene is TRBJ2-7, the V gene TRBV2; D call uncertain. The length of the CDR3 is 16 residues. Germline V gene sequence: CDR1 SNHLY, CDR2 FYNNEI. Trimming took off 6 bases at V and 2 bases at J, with 20 bases between the two ends. The CDR3 DNA follows: TGTGCCAGCAGCTTCCAATCCCGACGGGTTCCCTACGAGCAGTACTTC. It encodes CASSFQSRRVPYEQYF.

This clonotype was seen only a few times. The CDR3 here is CASSQDGNGLAGETQYF. The CDR3, as DNA: TGTGCCAGCAGCCAAGATGGAAACGGGCTAGCGGGGGAGACCCAGTACTTC. The rearrangement joins TRBV4-2 to TRBJ2-5, with 9 bases that match TRBD2. From germline, CDR1 is LGHNA and CDR2 YNFKEQ. The CDR3 runs to 17 residues. V lost 0 bases to trimming and J lost 5 bases; unmatched junction nucleotides: 10.

This clonotype was counted only a few times. The chain employs TRBV7-9 and TRBJ2-3; TRBD1 or TRBD2 may be the D gene (5 bases each). With 5 bases removed from V and 0 bases from J, the gap between germline ends came to 12 bases. The CDR3 is made up of 15 amino acids. Germline CDR1 reads SEHNR; CDR2 reads FQNEAQ (reference sequence). CDR3 sequence: CASSRRGTSTDTQYF. CDR3 DNA: TGTGCCAGCAGCAGACGGGGCACTAGCACAGATACGCAGTATTTT.

This clonotype has a count of ten or more. This chain connects TRBV29-1 to TRBJ2-2; no clear D gene. The CDR3 loop spans 13 amino acids. V lost 1 base and J 4 bases, leaving 7 bases between the germline ends. Germline CDR1 is SQVTM and CDR2 is ANQGSEA. CDR3 loop: CSVEAGGTGELFF. As DNA, the CDR3 is TGCAGCGTTGAAGCTGGCGGCACCGGGGAGCTGTTTTTT.

The chain has TRBV6-1 and TRBJ1-1; tentative D call: TRBD1 (6 bases). The CDR3 has 13 residues. CDR1 is MNHNS, CDR2 SASEGT, per germline. V was pared by 3 bases and J by 5 bases, with 10 bases between. CDR3 protein: CASSEQGRTEAFF. The CDR3 DNA sequence: TGTGCCAGCAGTGAGCAGGGGCGGACTGAAGCTTTCTTT.

CDR3 amino acids: CASSKGVGGTSTDTQYF. DNA of the CDR3: TGTGCCAGCAGCAAGGGGGTTGGGGGAACTAGCACAGATACGCAGTATTTT. The V call is TRBV4-2, the J call TRBJ2-3, with D possibly matching TRBD1 (6 bases). The CDR3 contains 17 residues. CDR1 is LGHNA and CDR2 is YNFKEQ in the germline V gene. V lost 5 bases to trimming and J lost 0 bases, with 18 bases between them.

Notes on this clonotype: Since the CDR3 does not end with the conserved phenylalanine or tryptophan, this likely comes from a read error. It is unclear where the CDR3 begins or ends on the DNA, so no DNA is shown, and the CDR3 is as TCRdb lists it. The chain couples TRBV6-4 to TRBJ1-3. The CDR3 is 10 residues long, counting both termini. Germline CDR1 reads MRHNA; CDR2 reads SNTAGT. The CDR3 spells CASRVGRFER.